Below, 30 T cell receptor beta chains from the same sample are listed, as sequenced in a study of cytomegalovirus exposure and HLA in healthy donors. PCR used 60 Vbeta primers and 13 Jbeta primers. Sequencing was performed with immunoSEQ multiplex PCR; in TCRdb, only in-frame clones are kept and a portion is missing. The repertoire holds some 180,000 clones, with 75% to 85% as singletons. Sample: PBMCs. All receptors come from a woman aged 25 to 45 in good health and CMV-seropositive.

The rearrangement uses TRBV11-2 and TRBJ1-3, with TRBD1 as a possible D gene (5 bases). The length of the CDR3 is 14 residues. Germline V gene lookup returns CDR1 SGHAT and CDR2 FQNNGV. Trimming left V 6 bases short and J 0 bases short, with 9 bases between. The CDR3 bases are TGTGCCAGCAGTCAGGGTAGCTCTGGAAACACCATATATTTT. Translation: CASSQGSSGNTIYF.

This clone was seen just once. An end of the junction does not agree with germline; a read error may underlie this. This chain joins TRBV7-9 and TRBJ1-2, with 7 bases identical to TRBD1. Germline V lookup: CDR1 SEHNR, CDR2 FQNEAQ (reference sequence). This CDR3 spans 17 amino acids. As DNA, the CDR3 is TGTTCCAGCAGCCCCTTATCCACAGGGGATCGAAACTATGGCTACACCTTC. This translates into CSSSPLSTGDRNYGYTF.

V and J are TRBV25-1 and TRBJ2-1; a weak D match, TRBD1 (5 bases). This CDR3 spans 16 amino acids. Trimming removed 1 base from V and 5 bases from J, with 15 bases in between. The germline gives CDR1 MGHDK, CDR2 SYGVNS. The CDR3 DNA reads TGTGCCAGCAGTGAATTCCCAGGGATTATCGACAATGAGCAGTTCTTC. This gives the protein CASSEFPGIIDNEQFF.

This chain joins TRBV6-5 and TRBJ1-2; no clear D gene. Trimming pared 4 bases from V and 2 bases from J, leaving 17 bases between. The CDR3 consists of 16 residues. CDR1 is MNHEY, CDR2 SVGAGI, per germline. The CDR3 sequence is CASSSKRGPSNYGYTF. CDR3 DNA: TGTGCCAGCAGTTCGAAACGAGGGCCATCGAACTATGGCTACACCTTC.

This clone was seen a few times. CDR3 nucleotide sequence: TGTGCCAGTTCTCGCGGAAACTCCTACGAGCAGTACTTC. Translation: CASSRGNSYEQYF. The chain carries TRBV28 and TRBJ2-7; no definite D call. CDR3 length: 13 residues. The V gene's germline CDR1 is MDHEN and CDR2 SYDVKM. V shed 9 bases and J shed 0 bases, with 12 bases lying between them.

The chain combines TRBV7-8 with TRBJ2-5; D perhaps matches TRBD2 (6 bases). This CDR3 spans 17 amino acids. Germline V gene data show CDR1 as SGHVS and CDR2 as FQNEAQ. Deletions cut 0 bases from V and 1 base from J, with 15 bases between. The chain's CDR3 is CASSLASSWGVQETQYF. DNA for the CDR3: TGTGCCAGCAGCTTAGCTTCTTCATGGGGGGTCCAAGAGACCCAGTACTTC.

The chain links TRBV13 to TRBJ1-1; 8 bases line up with TRBD1. Germline V gene sequence: CDR1 PRHDT, CDR2 FYEKMQ (reference sequence). After removal of 9 bases from V and 5 bases from J, the junction contained 14 bases not matched to a gene. The CDR3 sequence is 15 residues long. The CDR3 protein is CASTTLGQGQTEAFF. In nucleotides, the CDR3 is TGTGCCAGTACTACACTAGGACAGGGTCAGACTGAAGCTTTCTTT.

DNA of the CDR3: TGTGCCACCGGAGGGGCTAGCGGAGGAAATGAGCAGTTCTTC. Translation gives CATGGASGGNEQFF. This chain links TRBV15 with TRBJ2-1; 7 nucleotides line up with TRBD2. V lost 8 bases and J lost 7; bases outside the gene matches: 11. Germline CDR1 LNHNV, CDR2 YYDKDF (reference sequence). The length of the CDR3 is 14 residues.

This chain uses TRBV21-1 with TRBJ1-4; the listed D gene, TRBD1, was not tested against the DNA. TRBV21-1 has pseudogene status. The CDR3 consists of 11 residues. The CDR3 DNA reads as TGTGCCAGCAGCAAAGTGGCAAAACTGTTTTTT. Protein: CASSKVAKLFF.

The chain uses TRBV6-5 and TRBJ1-2, with no clear D. Germline CDR1 MNHEY, CDR2 SVGAGI. The CDR3 extends over 15 amino acids. V lost 2 bases and J lost 2, with 12 bases in between. In DNA form, the CDR3 reads TGTGCCAGCAGTTACCAAGGCGGACTAAACTATGGCTACACCTTC. Its protein is CASSYQGGLNYGYTF.

The CDR3 region has the DNA TGTGCCAGCAGCCTACAGCCGGGGCAGCCCCAGCATTTT. As protein: CASSLQPGQPQHF. V and J are TRBV7-9 and TRBJ1-5; no firm D call. CDR1 and CDR2 (germline): SEHNR, FQNEAQ (reference sequence). This CDR3 is built from 13 residues. Trimming took 5 bases from V and 7 from J, leaving 12 bases between them.

The chain uses TRBV15 and TRBJ2-7, with D perhaps matching TRBD1 (6 bases). There are 13 residues in the CDR3. V gave up 5 bases and J gave up 2 bases, with 10 bases separating them. Germline CDR1 reads LNHNV; CDR2 reads YYDKDF (reference sequence). CDR3 protein: CATSGRDTYEQYF. The CDR3 DNA follows: TGTGCCACCAGCGGACGGGACACCTACGAGCAGTACTTC.

This clone was observed once. This chain uses TRBV6-1 with TRBJ2-5; D perhaps matches TRBD2 (6 bases). Germline lookup yields CDR1 MNHNS and CDR2 SASEGT. The CDR3 sequence is 12 residues long. Trimming took off 8 bases at V and 5 bases at J, with 12 bases between the two ends. The CDR3 nucleotides read TGTGCCAGCGCTCGGGAGCGGGAGACCCAGTACTTC. It yields the protein CASARERETQYF.

The V call is TRBV7-8, the J call TRBJ1-5; D unclear. V was cut by 10 bases and J by 1 base, with 11 bases left in between. Looked up from germline, CDR1 is SGHVS and CDR2 is FQNEAQ. The CDR3 is 13 residues long. CDR3 sequence: CATPHRSNQPQHF. DNA for the CDR3: TGTGCCACCCCCCACAGAAGCAATCAGCCCCAGCATTTT.

This clone was found once. The J gene is TRBJ1-5, the V gene TRBV5-1; D unclear. Germline-derived CDR1 and CDR2 are SGHRS and YFSETQ. This CDR3 has 14 residues. V was pared by 1 base and J by 7 bases, with 12 bases between. CDR3 in amino acids: CASSLLYSRQPQHF. CDR3 sequence (DNA): TGCGCCAGCAGCTTGTTATACAGTCGGCAGCCCCAGCATTTT.

In this sample, this clone turned up once. This chain links TRBV7-8 with TRBJ2-7, with D tentatively TRBD2 (8 bases). The CDR3 runs 14 residues. Germline lookup yields CDR1 SGHVS and CDR2 FQNEAQ. V lost 3 bases and J lost 6, with 15 bases in between. The CDR3 DNA reads TGTGCCAGCAGCTTCTCGGGAGGGGGCTCCGAGCAGTACTTC. Translated: CASSFSGGGSEQYF.

The chain joins TRBV4-2 to TRBJ2-3, with 7 bases matching TRBD2. This CDR3 is 14 amino acids long. The ends lost 4 bases at V and 6 bases at J; junction bases unmatched: 7. CDR1 and CDR2 from the germline V gene are LGHNA and YNFKEQ. This chain's CDR3 is CASSLLVGGDTQYF. The DNA for the CDR3 is TGTGCCAGCAGCCTACTCGTCGGGGGGGATACGCAGTATTTT.

V gene TRBV9 combines with J gene TRBJ1-1; D is possibly TRBD1 (6 bases). The CDR3 sequence is 14 residues long. Germline CDR1 and CDR2: SGDLS and YYNGEE. V was trimmed by 3 bases and J by 1 base, leaving 10 bases between them. In DNA form, the CDR3 reads TGTGCCAGCAGCGCGGGACACCGGAACACTGAAGCTTTCTTT. Its protein is CASSAGHRNTEAFF.

The V gene is TRBV28, the J gene TRBJ1-5, with D uncertain. Germline loops: CDR1 MDHEN, CDR2 SYDVKM. The CDR3 is 14 residues long. Between the trimmed V and J ends, which lost 6 bases and 0 bases, there was a span of 9 bases. DNA for the CDR3: TGTGCCAGCAGGGCCGACTTTAGCAATCAGCCCCAGCATTTT. It translates to CASRADFSNQPQHF.

The rearrangement links TRBV28 to TRBJ2-7, with a possible D match to TRBD2 (6 bases). Germline V gene data show CDR1 as MDHEN and CDR2 as SYDVKM. The CDR3 covers 14 residues. Deletions cut 2 bases from V and 2 bases from J, with 10 bases between. The CDR3 DNA sequence: TGTGCCAGCAGTTTAATCGGGGGAACCTACGAGCAGTACTTC. Residues: CASSLIGGTYEQYF. The full variable domain, completed using reference TRBV28 and TRBJ2-7, is DVKVTQSSRYLVKRTGEKVFLECVQDMDHENMFWYRQDPGLGLRLIYFSYDVKMKEKGDIPEGYSVSREKKERFSLILESASTNQTSMYLCASSLIGGTYEQYFGPGTRLTVT.

This clone has only one observation. The gene calls are TRBV10-3 and TRBJ1-2; no clear D gene. Germline assignment: CDR1 ENHRY and CDR2 SYGVKD. This CDR3 spans 14 amino acids. The germline V and J ends were trimmed by 1 base and 0 bases, with 6 bases remaining between them. This CDR3 reads CAISELSANYGYTF. The DNA of the CDR3 is TGTGCCATCAGTGAGTTGTCTGCTAACTATGGCTACACCTTC.

This chain joins TRBV5-4 and TRBJ2-7; TRBD1 is a possible D gene (6 bases). Trimming cost V 7 bases and J 2 bases, with 13 bases left between them. CDR3 length equals 13 residues. Germline V gene sequence: CDR1 SGHNT, CDR2 YYREEE (reference sequence). The CDR3 bases are TGTGCCAGCCTAGACAGGTTAGCCTACGAGCAGTACTTC. This translates into CASLDRLAYEQYF.

The DNA of the CDR3 is TGTGCCAGCAGCCACGGAGTAGCCGGGAGATCCTACGAGCAGTACTTC. Protein product: CASSHGVAGRSYEQYF. J is TRBJ2-7 and V is TRBV5-4, with D perhaps matching TRBD2 (6 bases). The germline V and J ends were trimmed by 4 bases and 1 base, with 18 bases remaining between them. CDR3 length: 16 amino acids. Germline V lookup: CDR1 SGHNT, CDR2 YYREEE (reference sequence).

V gene TRBV2 combines with J gene TRBJ1-2; TRBD1 might be the D (6 bases). The length of the CDR3 is 15 residues. Trimming removed 7 bases from V and 0 bases from J, with 15 bases in between. The V gene's germline CDR1 is SNHLY and CDR2 FYNNEI. In DNA, the CDR3 is TGTGCCAGCACCGCGGACAGAGGTTCTAACTATGGCTACACCTTC. Residues: CASTADRGSNYGYTF.

The chain uses TRBV27 and TRBJ1-2; 9 bases are shared with TRBD1. The V segment lost 9 bases and the J segment 5 bases; nucleotides outside the gene matches: 4. Germline V CDR1 and CDR2: MNHEY, SMNVEV (reference sequence). CDR3 length equals 12 residues. CDR3 sequence (DNA): TGTGCCAGTACCGGGACAGGGTATGGCTACACCTTC. It specifies CASTGTGYGYTF.

This clone was seen a single time. J is TRBJ2-3 and V is TRBV30; tentative D call: TRBD1 (6 bases). With 3 bases removed from V and 4 bases from J, the gap between germline ends came to 14 bases. The CDR3 extends over 14 amino acids. Germline assignment: CDR1 GTSNPN and CDR2 SVGIG (reference sequence). CDR3 loop: CAWRQKGVPDTQYF. In DNA form, the CDR3 reads TGTGCCTGGAGGCAAAAGGGGGTGCCAGATACGCAGTATTTT.

A few counts support this clone. The rearrangement uses TRBV27 and TRBJ2-6, with D hard to call. Deletions cut 1 base from V and 0 bases from J, with 16 bases between. In germline, CDR1 is MNHEY, CDR2 SMNVEV (reference sequence). This CDR3 region has 19 residues. CDR3 DNA sequence: TGTGCCAGCAGTTTATTCGGCCTACTGGGCCGCTCTGGGGCCAACGTCCTGACTTTC. It codes for CASSLFGLLGRSGANVLTF.

V usage is TRBV19 and J usage is TRBJ2-6; D is undetermined. The CDR3 extends over 15 amino acids. V gave up 4 bases and J gave up 0 bases, with 7 bases separating them. Germline values: CDR1 LNHDA, CDR2 SQIVND (reference sequence). CDR3: CASSTSSSGANVLTF. For the CDR3, the DNA is TGTGCCAGTAGTACCTCCTCCTCTGGGGCCAACGTCCTGACTTTC.

The chain combines TRBV5-6 with TRBJ2-7; TRBD1 matches at 10 bases. Germline CDR1 reads SGHDT; CDR2 reads YYEEEE. The V segment lost 0 bases and the J segment 4 bases; nucleotides outside the gene matches: 4. The CDR3 is made up of 15 amino acids. The CDR3 loop reads CASSLVPGQGYEQYF. CDR3 in DNA: TGTGCCAGCAGCTTGGTCCCGGGACAGGGGTACGAGCAGTACTTC. Using reference TRBV5-6 and TRBJ2-7 for the parts outside the CDR3, the full variable domain is DAGVTQSPTHLIKTRGQQVTLRCSPKSGHDTVSWYQQALGQGPQFIFQYYEEEERQRGNFPDRFSGHQFPNYSSELNVNALLLGDSALYLCASSLVPGQGYEQYFGPGTRLTVT.

V is TRBV28 and J is TRBJ1-4, with no clear D. CDR1 MDHEN and CDR2 SYDVKM come from the germline V gene. This CDR3 has 11 amino acids. V shed 2 bases and J shed 8 bases, with 3 bases lying between them. CDR3 sequence: CASSLREKLFF. The CDR3 bases are TGTGCCAGCAGTTTACGGGAAAAACTGTTTTTT.